These 18 T cell receptor beta chains share one sample of origin, sequenced in a study of vaccination and CD4 T cells after COVID-19. Treatment described: 10-day PBMC culture with coronavirus spike peptide pools or control peptides (ViraFEST assay). Their antigens remain unidentified. Sequenced with the Oncomine TCR Beta short-read assay was DNA taken from cultured CD4+ T cells. TCRdb itself ran the PCR reads through MiXCR, one entry per CDR3 protein. Among roughly 8,400 distinct CDR3 sequences listed, 50% to 75% were seen once. Sequencing used cultured CD4+ T cells from blood, obtained after SARS-CoV-2 vaccination. These receptors were taken from a human donor with COVID-19.

This clonotype has only a few counts. Compared with germline, one end of the junction differs, possibly owing to a read error. V and J are TRBV7-7 and TRBJ1-6; D is perhaps TRBD1 (5 bases). The germline gives CDR1 SSHAT, CDR2 FNYEAQ (reference sequence). This CDR3 is built from 15 residues. CDR3 DNA sequence: TGTGCTAGCAGCCCCCGGGACCGGTCCCATTCACCCCTCCACTTT. It yields the protein CASSPRDRSHSPLHF.

The J gene is TRBJ1-1, the V gene TRBV7-3; 8 bases agree with TRBD1. The germline gives CDR1 SGHTA, CDR2 FQGTGA. The CDR3 has 14 amino acids. V lost 5 bases to trimming and J lost 4 bases; unmatched junction nucleotides: 6. The CDR3 DNA sequence: TGTGCCAGCAGCATAGGACAGGGCGGCACTGAAGCTTTCTTT. This encodes CASSIGQGGTEAFF.

The V call is TRBV7-9, the J call TRBJ1-4; D is possibly TRBD1 (6 bases). Deletions cut 3 bases from V and 3 bases from J, with 11 bases between. CDR3 length: 15 residues. The V gene's germline CDR1 is SEHNR and CDR2 FQNEAQ (reference sequence). In DNA form, the CDR3 reads TGTGCCAGCAGCTTTGATTGGACAGCTAATGAAAAACTGTTTTTT. Translating it yields CASSFDWTANEKLFF.

This clonotype was recorded a few times. The CDR3 sequence: CASSTPRGRGAGVGQYF. CDR3 coding DNA: TGTGCCAGCAGTACCCCCCGCGGGCGGGGGGCCGGGGTAGGGCAGTACTTC. The chain uses TRBV6-1 and TRBJ2-7, with 8 bases that match TRBD2. The CDR3 is 17 amino acids. Germline CDR1 and CDR2: MNHNS and SASEGT. V was clipped by 5 bases and J by 9 bases; unmatched bases: 21.

The chain employs TRBV2 and TRBJ1-2; 9 bases align to TRBD1. Germline V gene data show CDR1 as SNHLY and CDR2 as FYNNEI. V shed 7 bases, J shed 4 bases, and the junction held 7 bases outside the gene matches. The CDR3 loop spans 14 amino acids. The CDR3 protein is CASNNRGQTYGYTF. The DNA of the CDR3 is TGTGCCAGCAATAACAGGGGGCAAACCTATGGCTACACCTTC.

This clonotype occurred once. The CDR3 nucleotides are TGTGCCAGCAGCTTTAGTAGCGGGGGGCTGTACGAGCAGTACTTC. It codes for CASSFSSGGLYEQYF. The chain recombines TRBV7-8 with TRBJ2-7; 10 bases agree with TRBD2. Looked up from germline, CDR1 is SGHVS and CDR2 is FQNEAQ. This CDR3 is 15 amino acids long. V gave up 3 bases and J gave up 4 bases; unmatched junction bases: 6. Full variable domain (remainder filled in from reference TRBV7-8 and TRBJ2-7): GAGVSQSPRYKVAKRGQDVALRCDPISGHVSLFWYQQALGQGPEFLTYFQNEAQLDKSGLPSDRFFAERPEGSVSTLKIQRTQQEDSAVYLCASSFSSGGLYEQYFGPGTRLTVT.

This chain joins TRBV11-3 and TRBJ2-7, with 9 bases identical to TRBD1. The J segment lost 0 bases and the V segment lost 5 bases, leaving 5 bases of the junction unmatched. Germline lookup yields CDR1 SGHNT and CDR2 YENEEA. The CDR3 is 15 amino acids. The CDR3 sequence: CASSPQGANSYEQYF. Here the CDR3 DNA reads TGTGCCAGCAGCCCACAGGGGGCGAACTCCTACGAGCAGTACTTC.

The rearrangement joins TRBV29-1 to TRBJ2-5; 8 nucleotides line up with TRBD2. V gave up 8 bases and J gave up 2 bases; unmatched junction bases: 4. The germline V gene encodes CDR1 SQVTM and CDR2 ANQGSEA. CDR3 size: 12 residues. The CDR3 coding sequence is TGCAGCACTATAGCGGGGCAAGAGACCCAGTACTTC. It encodes CSTIAGQETQYF.

The V gene is TRBV7-9, the J gene TRBJ1-6, with no clear D. V was pared by 1 base and J by 8 bases, with 9 bases between. Germline-derived CDR1 and CDR2 are SEHNR and FQNEAQ (reference sequence). The length of the CDR3 is 14 residues. For the CDR3, the DNA is TGTGCCAGCAGCTTAGGAGAGGGATATTCACCCCTCCACTTT. Protein: CASSLGEGYSPLHF.

This clonotype was recorded once. The gene calls are TRBV12-3 or TRBV12-4 and TRBJ1-5; D remains ambiguous. V was trimmed by 6 bases and J by 4 bases, leaving 13 bases between them. This CDR3 spans 14 amino acids. CDR3 coding DNA: TGTGCCAGCAGCCTAAAGACGCCTAATCAGCCCCAGCATTTT. Translated: CASSLKTPNQPQHF.

This clonotype has only a few counts. The chain recombines TRBV6-1 with TRBJ1-1, with TRBD1 identical over 7 bases. Losses at the gene ends were 6 bases for V and 10 bases for J; bases not matched to a gene: 11. The CDR3 runs to 13 residues. The germline V gene has CDR1 MNHNS and CDR2 SASEGT. This CDR3 is CASSETTGRGAFF. Here the CDR3 DNA reads TGTGCCAGCAGCGAAACGACAGGGCGGGGAGCTTTCTTT.

This chain joins TRBV6-1 and TRBJ1-5; tentative D call: TRBD1 (5 bases). The V end lost 5 bases, the J end lost 7 bases, and 18 bases lay between the germline ends. The CDR3 contains 15 residues. Looked up from germline, CDR1 is MNHNS and CDR2 is SASEGT. The CDR3 nucleotides are TGTGCCAGCAGTCGTCGGACGGGGGGGACCCAGCCCCAGCATTTT. Protein sequence: CASSRRTGGTQPQHF.

This clonotype turned up a few times. This chain joins TRBV27 and TRBJ1-2; D ambiguous. The CDR3 is 13 amino acids. Trimming left V 2 bases short and J 6 bases short, with 10 bases between. The V gene's germline CDR1 is MNHEY and CDR2 SMNVEV (reference sequence). The CDR3 nucleotides read TGTGCCAGCAGTTTACGTGAGCGCGATGGCTACACCTTC. Amino acids: CASSLRERDGYTF.

The sample holds a few counts of this clonotype. The rearrangement joins TRBV6-1 to TRBJ1-6; 9 bases agree with TRBD1. This CDR3 is 16 amino acids long. Trimming at V came to 10 bases and at J to 0 bases, leaving 7 bases not matched to a gene. The germline CDR1 and CDR2 sequences are MNHNS and SASEGT. CDR3 coding DNA: TGTGCCACCCCTTCGACAGGGGGCTCCTATAATTCACCCCTCCACTTT. It yields the protein CATPSTGGSYNSPLHF.

The genes are TRBV27 and TRBJ2-3; 7 positions match TRBD2. V lost 5 bases, J lost 3 bases, and 14 bases stayed unmatched. In germline, CDR1 is MNHEY, CDR2 SMNVEV (reference sequence). This CDR3 comprises 17 residues. As DNA, the CDR3 is TGTGCCAGCAGTAGAATCCCAGCGGGGTATAGTACAGATACGCAGTATTTT. This codes for CASSRIPAGYSTDTQYF.

The chain links TRBV10-2 to TRBJ2-7; TRBD2 matches at 12 bases. V gave up 7 bases and J gave up 5 bases; unmatched junction bases: 9. Germline V gene lookup returns CDR1 WSHSY and CDR2 SAAADI. This CDR3 region has 15 residues. Here the CDR3 DNA reads TGCGCCAGCACACTAGGACTAGCGGGGCCAAACGAGCAGTACTTC. Its protein is CASTLGLAGPNEQYF.

The chain couples TRBV7-2 to TRBJ2-7; 10 nucleotides align to TRBD1. Trimming removed 5 bases from V and 7 bases from J; junction bases left unmatched: 11. This CDR3 region has 15 residues. CDR1 is SGHTA and CDR2 is FQGNSA in the germline V gene. CDR3: CASSPMGQGPSEQYF. The CDR3 region has the DNA TGTGCCAGCAGCCCAATGGGACAGGGGCCCTCTGAGCAGTACTTC.

This clonotype showed up just a few times. J is TRBJ2-3 and V is TRBV3-1; no clear D gene. Trimming removed 3 bases at V and 1 base at J, with 20 bases between. The CDR3 extends over 18 amino acids. CDR1 is LGHDT, CDR2 YNNKEL, per germline (reference sequence). CDR3 in DNA: TGTGCCAGCAGCCACACTCCGTGGAACATCGGCGGCACAGATACGCAGTATTTT. Its translation is CASSHTPWNIGGTDTQYF.